Each of the 10 T cell receptor beta chains below was sequenced from the same sample in a study of T-cell reconstitution after alpha-beta-depleted transplantation in children. Unique molecular identifiers were used to barcode this TCRbeta library. TCRdb fed the PCR reads into MiXCR, producing one record per CDR3 protein. The sample records around 380,000 distinct CDR3 sequences, 11% being singletons. The material sequenced was PBMCs from the stem cell graft donor, taken from the stem cell graft. The receptors derive from a human donor who donated a stem cell graft to a child with acute myeloid leukemia.

This clonotype occurred a few times. The chain has TRBV15 and TRBJ2-1; D tentatively reads TRBD1 or TRBD2 (5 bases each). CDR1 LNHNV and CDR2 YYDKDF come from the germline V gene (reference sequence). V gave up 1 base and J gave up 10 bases, with 17 bases separating them. The CDR3 runs 15 residues. This chain's CDR3 is CATSRGGTPNVEQFF. CDR3 DNA sequence: TGTGCCACCAGCAGAGGAGGGACCCCGAATGTGGAGCAGTTCTTC.

The V gene is TRBV7-3, the J gene TRBJ2-5, with a tentative D call TRBD2 (5 bases). This CDR3 is 16 amino acids long. Trimming cost V 4 bases and J 2 bases, with 17 bases left between them. Germline CDR1 SGHTA, CDR2 FQGTGA. The CDR3 spells CASSSTPRAAQETQYF. Here the CDR3 DNA reads TGTGCCAGCAGCTCCACTCCCCGAGCGGCACAAGAGACCCAGTACTTC.

There are a few counts of this clonotype. J is TRBJ1-2 and V is TRBV27, with D perhaps matching TRBD1 (5 bases). Germline CDR1 and CDR2: MNHEY and SMNVEV (reference sequence). V was cut by 5 bases and J by 5 bases, with 15 bases left in between. The CDR3 length is 14 residues. DNA for the CDR3: TGTGCCAGCAGTGCATTACCGGGACCTTATGGCTACACCTTC. Translated: CASSALPGPYGYTF.

The sample holds a few counts of this clonotype. The genes are TRBV18 and TRBJ1-2; no clear D gene. Germline assignment: CDR1 KGHSH and CDR2 LQKENI. The CDR3 contains 14 residues. V lost 2 bases to trimming and J lost 3 bases, with 10 bases between them. CDR3 sequence: CASSPRNGDYGYTF. The CDR3 DNA is TGTGCCAGCTCACCAAGGAACGGGGACTATGGCTACACCTTC. The full variable domain, completed using reference TRBV18 and TRBJ1-2, is NAGVMQNPRHLVRRRGQEARLRCSPMKGHSHVYWYRQLPEEGLKFMVYLQKENIIDESGMPKERFSAEFPKEGPSILRIQQVVRGDSAAYFCASSPRNGDYGYTFGSGTRLTVV.

The V call is TRBV12-3 or TRBV12-4, the J call TRBJ2-7, with TRBD2 matching over 7 bases. V was clipped by 3 bases and J by 3 bases; unmatched bases: 11. The CDR3 contains 16 residues. CDR3 bases: TGTGCCAGCAGTTTTGTTAGTGGCGGGGGATTCTACGAGCAGTACGTC. Translating gives CASSFVSGGGFYEQYV.

The V gene is TRBV6-5, the J gene TRBJ1-1; a possible D gene is TRBD1 (6 bases). There are 14 residues in the CDR3. V gave up 2 bases and J gave up 3 bases, with 10 bases separating them. Germline CDR1 and CDR2: MNHEY and SVGAGI. The CDR3 spells CASSYGGPDTEAFF. The CDR3 nucleotides read TGTGCCAGCAGTTACGGGGGCCCGGACACTGAAGCTTTCTTT.

This clonotype was detected a few times. This chain joins TRBV4-3 and TRBJ2-1; TRBD1 matches at 7 bases. The germline V gene has CDR1 LGHNA and CDR2 YSLEER. CDR3 length: 14 amino acids. The J segment lost 8 bases and the V segment lost 0 bases, leaving 4 bases of the junction unmatched. CDR3 amino acids: CASSQDDRVHEQFF. The CDR3, as DNA: TGCGCCAGCAGCCAAGACGACAGGGTCCATGAGCAGTTCTTC.

This clonotype was counted only a few times. The CDR3 coding sequence is TGTGCCATCAGACCCGACAGGGAAGGAAACACCATATATTTT. Amino acids: CAIRPDREGNTIYF. The chain links TRBV10-3 to TRBJ1-3; 7 positions agree with TRBD1. Trimming at V came to 6 bases and at J to 4 bases, leaving 6 bases not matched to a gene. This CDR3 contains 14 residues. Germline assignment: CDR1 ENHRY and CDR2 SYGVKD.

The rearrangement links TRBV15 to TRBJ1-1, with a tentative D call TRBD1 (6 bases). Trimming cost V 7 bases and J 5 bases, with 11 bases left between them. Looked up from germline, CDR1 is LNHNV and CDR2 is YYDKDF (reference sequence). The CDR3 is made up of 12 amino acids. CDR3 protein: CATMGANTEAFF. The CDR3 region has the DNA TGTGCCACCATGGGGGCGAATACTGAAGCTTTCTTT.

In its sample, this clonotype was seen a few times. This chain joins TRBV5-4 and TRBJ2-3; the D gene is possibly TRBD2 (7 bases). The V end was cut by 3 bases, the J end by 4 bases, with 18 bases between. The CDR3 length is 16 residues. Per germline, CDR1 SGHNT and CDR2 YYREEE (reference sequence). CDR3 DNA sequence: TGTGCCAGCAGCTCTGGGGGGGCTAGTCCTTCAGATACGCAGTATTTT. Amino acids: CASSSGGASPSDTQYF.